This TCR beta chain stems from a study of shared clonotypes between healthy human individuals. Here immunoSEQ multiplex PCR was the method, and the copy in TCRdb shows in-frame clones only, minus some. In the table there are about 1.5 million clones, 95% to 99% of which are singletons. The CDR3 extends over 15 amino acids. The germline CDR1 and CDR2 sequences are SGHRS and YFSETQ. Unmatched junction bases numbered 5, after V lost 0 bases and J lost 2 bases. The V and J genes are TRBV5-1 and TRBJ2-7; 7 bases align to TRBD1. Sequencing was carried out using naive CD4+ T cells sorted from blood. The subset is: CD45RA+ positively selected. This TCR was recovered from a man aged 25 to 45 in good health. Here the CDR3 reads CASSLGQGVTYEQYF. CDR3 DNA: TGCGCCAGCAGCTTGGGGCAGGGGGTCACCTACGAGCAGTACTTC.